The entry below describes one TCR beta chain. This record comes from a study of blood T cell repertoires in COVID-19. Study in general: The United States, Italy and Spain supplied acute and convalescent COVID-19 samples.

Trimming stripped 5 bases from V and 0 bases from J, with 14 bases between. CDR1 is SGHAT and CDR2 is FQNNGV in the germline V gene. The CDR3 loop spans 17 amino acids. Sequencing used immunoSEQ multiplex PCR; TCRdb keeps in-frame clones, though not all of them. The table lists fewer than 700,000 clones, 85% to 90% of them singletons. Sequencing was performed on peripheral blood. The source is a woman aged 45-60 years with COVID-19, enrolled during active disease. J is TRBJ1-6 and V is TRBV11-2, with D uncertain. The CDR3 spells CASSLGSLSSYNSPLHF. As DNA, the CDR3 is TGTGCCAGCAGCCTAGGGAGTCTGAGCTCCTATAATTCACCCCTCCACTTT.